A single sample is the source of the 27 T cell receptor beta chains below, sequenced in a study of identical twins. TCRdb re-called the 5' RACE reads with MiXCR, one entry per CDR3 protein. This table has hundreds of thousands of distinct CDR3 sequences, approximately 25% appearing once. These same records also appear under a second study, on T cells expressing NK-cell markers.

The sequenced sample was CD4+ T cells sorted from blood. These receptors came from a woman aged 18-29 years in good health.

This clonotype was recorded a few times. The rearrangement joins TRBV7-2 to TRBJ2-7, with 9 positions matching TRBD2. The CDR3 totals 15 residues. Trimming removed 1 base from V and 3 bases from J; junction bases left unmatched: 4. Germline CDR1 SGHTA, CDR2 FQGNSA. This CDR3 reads CASSLELAGFYEQYF. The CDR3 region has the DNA TGTGCCAGCAGCTTAGAACTAGCGGGTTTCTACGAGCAGTACTTC.

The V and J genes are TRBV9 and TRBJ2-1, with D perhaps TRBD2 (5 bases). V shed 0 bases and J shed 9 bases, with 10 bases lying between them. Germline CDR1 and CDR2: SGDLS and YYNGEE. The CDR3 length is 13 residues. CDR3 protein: CASSVVTSGEQFF. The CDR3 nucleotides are TGTGCCAGCAGCGTAGTTACAAGCGGTGAGCAGTTCTTC.

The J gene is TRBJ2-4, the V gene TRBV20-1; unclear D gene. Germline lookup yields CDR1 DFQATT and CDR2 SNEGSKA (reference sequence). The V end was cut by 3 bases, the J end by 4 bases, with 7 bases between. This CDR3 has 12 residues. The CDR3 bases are TGCAGTGCTAGCGACTCAAAAAACATTCAGTACTTC. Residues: CSASDSKNIQYF.

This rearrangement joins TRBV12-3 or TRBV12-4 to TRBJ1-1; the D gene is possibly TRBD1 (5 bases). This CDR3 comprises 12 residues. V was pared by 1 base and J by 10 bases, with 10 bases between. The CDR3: CASSLDWRGAFF. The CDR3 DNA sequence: TGTGCCAGCAGTTTAGATTGGAGGGGAGCTTTCTTT.

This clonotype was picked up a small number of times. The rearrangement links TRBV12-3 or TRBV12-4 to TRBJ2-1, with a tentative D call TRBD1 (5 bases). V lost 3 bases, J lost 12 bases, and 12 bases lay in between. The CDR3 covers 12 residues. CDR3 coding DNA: TGTGCCAGCAGTTTCAGGGCGTTGGTGCAGTTCTTC. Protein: CASSFRALVQFF.

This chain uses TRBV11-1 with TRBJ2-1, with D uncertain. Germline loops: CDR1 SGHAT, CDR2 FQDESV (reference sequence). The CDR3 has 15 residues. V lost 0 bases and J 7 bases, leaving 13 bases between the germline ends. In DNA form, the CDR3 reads TGTGCCAGCAGCTTAGCGGTAGGGAAGCTAAATGAGCAGTTCTTC. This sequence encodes CASSLAVGKLNEQFF.

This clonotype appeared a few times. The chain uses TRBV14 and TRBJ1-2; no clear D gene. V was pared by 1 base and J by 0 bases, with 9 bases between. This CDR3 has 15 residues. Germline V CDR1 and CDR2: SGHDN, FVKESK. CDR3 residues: CASSQASRTNYGYTF. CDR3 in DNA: TGTGCCAGCAGCCAAGCCAGCCGCACTAACTATGGCTACACCTTC. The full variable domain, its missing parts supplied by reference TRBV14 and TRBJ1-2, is EAGVTQFPSHSVIEKGQTVTLRCDPISGHDNLYWYRRVMGKEIKFLLHFVKESKQDESGMPNNRFLAERTGGTYSTLKVQPAELEDSGVYFCASSQASRTNYGYTFGSGTRLTVV.

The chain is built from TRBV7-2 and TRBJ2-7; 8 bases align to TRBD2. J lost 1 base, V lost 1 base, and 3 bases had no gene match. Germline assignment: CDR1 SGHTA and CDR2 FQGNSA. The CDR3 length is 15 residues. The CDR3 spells CASSLDSGTSYEQYF. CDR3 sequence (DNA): TGTGCCAGCAGCTTAGATAGCGGGACTTCCTACGAGCAGTACTTC.

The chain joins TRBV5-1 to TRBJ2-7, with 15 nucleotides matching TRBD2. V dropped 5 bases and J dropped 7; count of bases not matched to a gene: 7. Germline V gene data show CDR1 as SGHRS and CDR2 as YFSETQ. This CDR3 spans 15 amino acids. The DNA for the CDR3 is TGCGCCAGCAGGTATACCGGGACTAGCGGGAGGGAGCAGTACTTC. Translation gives CASRYTGTSGREQYF.

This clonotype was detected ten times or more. CDR3 sequence: CASGLGRSSYEQYF. The CDR3, as DNA: TGTGCTAGTGGTTTGGGGAGAAGTTCCTACGAGCAGTACTTC. V usage is TRBV12-5 and J usage is TRBJ2-7, with D unresolved. The V and J ends lost 1 base and 1 base respectively, with 8 bases between them. This CDR3 comprises 14 residues. Germline values: CDR1 LGHNT, CDR2 FRNRAP. Filled out from reference TRBV12-5 and TRBJ2-7, the complete variable domain reads DARVTQTPRHKVTEMGQEVTMRCQPILGHNTVFWYRQTMMQGLELLAYFRNRAPLDDSGMPKDRFSAEMPDATLATLKIQPSEPRDSAVYFCASGLGRSSYEQYFGPGTRLTVT.

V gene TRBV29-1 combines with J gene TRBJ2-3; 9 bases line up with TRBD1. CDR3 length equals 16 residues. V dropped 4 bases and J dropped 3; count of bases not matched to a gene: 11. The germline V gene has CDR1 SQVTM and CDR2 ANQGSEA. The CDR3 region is CSVVTTGTGYTDTQYF. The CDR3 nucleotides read TGCAGCGTTGTGACTACCGGGACAGGGTATACAGATACGCAGTATTTT.

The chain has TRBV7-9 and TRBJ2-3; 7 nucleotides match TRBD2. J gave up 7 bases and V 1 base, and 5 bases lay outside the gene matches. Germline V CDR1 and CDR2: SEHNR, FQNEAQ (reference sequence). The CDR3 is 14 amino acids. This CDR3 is CASSLGAGTNTQYF. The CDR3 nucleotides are TGTGCCAGCAGCTTAGGGGCCGGGACTAATACGCAGTATTTT.

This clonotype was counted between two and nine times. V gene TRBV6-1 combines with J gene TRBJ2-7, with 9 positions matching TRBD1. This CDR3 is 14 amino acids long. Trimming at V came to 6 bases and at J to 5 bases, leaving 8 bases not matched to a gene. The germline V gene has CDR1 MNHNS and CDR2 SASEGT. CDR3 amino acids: CASSRRQGDNEQYF. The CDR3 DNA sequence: TGTGCCAGCAGCCGGAGACAGGGGGACAACGAGCAGTACTTC.

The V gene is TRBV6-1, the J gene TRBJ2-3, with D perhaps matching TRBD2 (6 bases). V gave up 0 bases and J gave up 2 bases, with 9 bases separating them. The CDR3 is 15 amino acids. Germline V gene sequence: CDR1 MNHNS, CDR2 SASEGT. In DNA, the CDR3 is TGTGCCAGCAGTGAAGCGGGGAGGTTCACAGATACGCAGTATTTT. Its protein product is CASSEAGRFTDTQYF.

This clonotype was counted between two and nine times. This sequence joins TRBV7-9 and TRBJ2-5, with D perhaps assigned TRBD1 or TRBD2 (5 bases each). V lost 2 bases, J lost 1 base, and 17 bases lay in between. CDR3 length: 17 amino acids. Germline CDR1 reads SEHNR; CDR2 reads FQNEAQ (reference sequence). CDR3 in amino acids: CASSLTNSLGTQETQYF. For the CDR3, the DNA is TGTGCCAGCAGCTTAACGAACTCGTTGGGGACCCAAGAGACCCAGTACTTC.

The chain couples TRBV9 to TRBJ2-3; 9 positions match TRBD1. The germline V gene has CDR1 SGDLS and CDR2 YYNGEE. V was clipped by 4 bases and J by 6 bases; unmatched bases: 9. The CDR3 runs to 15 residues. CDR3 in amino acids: CASSSRQGVRDTQYF. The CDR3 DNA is TGTGCCAGCAGCTCCCGACAGGGGGTGAGGGATACGCAGTATTTT.

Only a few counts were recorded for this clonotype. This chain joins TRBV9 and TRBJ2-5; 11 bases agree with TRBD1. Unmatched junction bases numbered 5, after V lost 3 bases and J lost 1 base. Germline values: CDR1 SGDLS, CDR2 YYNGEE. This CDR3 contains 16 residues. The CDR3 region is CASSAGTGGAQETQYF. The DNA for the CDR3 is TGTGCCAGCAGCGCAGGGACAGGGGGTGCCCAAGAGACCCAGTACTTC.

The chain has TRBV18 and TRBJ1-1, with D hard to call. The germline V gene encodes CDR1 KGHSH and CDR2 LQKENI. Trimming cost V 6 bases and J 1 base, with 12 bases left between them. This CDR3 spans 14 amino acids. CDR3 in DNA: TGTGCCAGCTCTCCCTACACAGAGAACACTGAAGCTTTCTTT. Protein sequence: CASSPYTENTEAFF. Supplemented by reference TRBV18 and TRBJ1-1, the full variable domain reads NAGVMQNPRHLVRRRGQEARLRCSPMKGHSHVYWYRQLPEEGLKFMVYLQKENIIDESGMPKERFSAEFPKEGPSILRIQQVVRGDSAAYFCASSPYTENTEAFFGQGTRLTVV.

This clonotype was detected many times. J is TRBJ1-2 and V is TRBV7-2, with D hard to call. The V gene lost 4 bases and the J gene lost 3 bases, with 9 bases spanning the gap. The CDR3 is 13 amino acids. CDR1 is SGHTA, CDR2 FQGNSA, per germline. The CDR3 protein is CASSSGRHYGYTF. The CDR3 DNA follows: TGTGCCAGCAGCTCCGGACGGCACTATGGCTACACCTTC.

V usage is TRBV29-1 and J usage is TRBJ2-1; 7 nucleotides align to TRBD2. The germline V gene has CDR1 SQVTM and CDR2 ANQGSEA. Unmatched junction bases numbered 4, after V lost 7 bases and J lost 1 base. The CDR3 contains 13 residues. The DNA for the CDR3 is TGCAGCGCTACAGCGGGATCCTACAATGAGCAGTTCTTC. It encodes CSATAGSYNEQFF.

The CDR3 region has the DNA TGCAGTTCAGCTACTCTGGCCCATGGCTACACCTTC. This sequence encodes CSSATLAHGYTF. The chain employs TRBV20-1 and TRBJ1-2; no firm D call. This CDR3 region has 12 residues. Trimming pared 8 bases from V and 6 bases from J, leaving 16 bases between. Germline loops: CDR1 DFQATT, CDR2 SNEGSKA (reference sequence).

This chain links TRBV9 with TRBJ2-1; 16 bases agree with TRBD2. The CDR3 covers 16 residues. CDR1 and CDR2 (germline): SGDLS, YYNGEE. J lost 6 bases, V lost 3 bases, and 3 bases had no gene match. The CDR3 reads CASSEGLAGGINEQFF. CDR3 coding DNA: TGTGCCAGCAGCGAGGGACTAGCGGGAGGGATCAATGAGCAGTTCTTC.

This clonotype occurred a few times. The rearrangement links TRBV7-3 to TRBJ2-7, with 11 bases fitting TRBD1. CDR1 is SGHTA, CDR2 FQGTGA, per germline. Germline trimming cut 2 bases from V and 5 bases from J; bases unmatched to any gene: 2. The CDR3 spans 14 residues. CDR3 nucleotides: TGTGCCAGCAGCTTAGGGGACAGGGGGGACGAGCAGTACTTC. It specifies CASSLGDRGDEQYF.

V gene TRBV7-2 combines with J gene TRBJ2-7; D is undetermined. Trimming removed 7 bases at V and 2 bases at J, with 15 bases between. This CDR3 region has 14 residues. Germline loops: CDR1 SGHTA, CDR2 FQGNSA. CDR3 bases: TGTGCCAGCACCATGGATCCGTATACCTACGAGCAGTACTTC. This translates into CASTMDPYTYEQYF.

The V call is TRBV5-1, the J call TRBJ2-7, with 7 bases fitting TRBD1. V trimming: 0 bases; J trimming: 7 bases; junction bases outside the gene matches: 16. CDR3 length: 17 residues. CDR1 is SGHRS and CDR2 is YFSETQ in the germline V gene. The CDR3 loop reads CASSLAERGRRGSEQYF. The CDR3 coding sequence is TGCGCCAGCAGCTTGGCCGAGAGGGGGCGACGGGGCTCTGAGCAGTACTTC.

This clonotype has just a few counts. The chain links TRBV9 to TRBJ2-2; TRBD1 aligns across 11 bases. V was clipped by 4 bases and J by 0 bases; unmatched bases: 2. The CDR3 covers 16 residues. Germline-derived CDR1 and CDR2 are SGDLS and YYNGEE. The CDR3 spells CASSMGQGANTGELFF. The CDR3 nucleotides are TGTGCCAGCAGCATGGGACAGGGGGCGAACACCGGGGAGCTGTTTTTT.

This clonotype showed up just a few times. This chain's CDR3 is CASSYGGAANEKLFF. The DNA of the CDR3 is TGTGCCAGCAGTTACGGGGGAGCGGCTAATGAAAAACTGTTTTTT. The J gene is TRBJ1-4, the V gene TRBV6-5; D perhaps matches TRBD1 (5 bases). CDR3 size: 15 residues. The germline V and J ends were trimmed by 2 bases and 3 bases, with 10 bases remaining between them. The V gene's germline CDR1 is MNHEY and CDR2 SVGAGI.